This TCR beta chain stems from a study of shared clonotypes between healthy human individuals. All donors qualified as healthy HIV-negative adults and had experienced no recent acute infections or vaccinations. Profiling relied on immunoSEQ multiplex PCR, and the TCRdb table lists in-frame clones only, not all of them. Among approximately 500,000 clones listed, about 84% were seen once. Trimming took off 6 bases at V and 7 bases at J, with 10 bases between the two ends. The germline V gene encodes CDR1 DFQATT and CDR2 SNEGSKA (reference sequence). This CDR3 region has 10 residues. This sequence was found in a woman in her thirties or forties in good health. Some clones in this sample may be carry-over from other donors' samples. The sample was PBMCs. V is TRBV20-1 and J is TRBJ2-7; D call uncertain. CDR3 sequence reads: CSALDWEQYF. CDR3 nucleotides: TGCAGTGCGCTCGACTGGGAGCAGTACTTC.